The T cell receptor beta chain described here comes from a study of regulatory T cells in long-lasting Graves disease. The CDR3 extends over 12 amino acids. The germline V gene encodes CDR1 LGHNA and CDR2 YNFKEQ. Trimming removed 3 bases at V and 9 bases at J, with 11 bases between. As to time point: newly diagnosed GD, antithyroid drugs for less than 3 months. Following extraction of RNA from PBMCs, that RNA was used to make the TCR library. Graves' disease was diagnosed by American Thyroid Association guidelines. Combining iRepertoire HTBI primers with Arm-PCR of CDR3 regions, the authors built TCR beta libraries. TCRdb reanalysed the multiplex PCR reads using MiXCR and keeps one entry per CDR3 protein. Altogether some 350,000 distinct CDR3 sequences are present, about a sixth being singletons, with the ten largest covering roughly 21%. In addition, the sample was reused for a study of T cells in Graves' hyperthyroidism and ophthalmopathy.

V is TRBV4-2 and J is TRBJ1-1, with a weak D call TRBD1 (6 bases). The receptor was isolated from a young woman with Graves disease. This specimen consisted of peripheral blood mononuclear cells (PBMCs), obtained at new diagnosis, from a patient treated with antithyroid drugs. The CDR3 spells CASSQETGKAFF. CDR3 sequence (DNA): TGTGCCAGCAGCCAGGAGACAGGTAAAGCTTTCTTT.